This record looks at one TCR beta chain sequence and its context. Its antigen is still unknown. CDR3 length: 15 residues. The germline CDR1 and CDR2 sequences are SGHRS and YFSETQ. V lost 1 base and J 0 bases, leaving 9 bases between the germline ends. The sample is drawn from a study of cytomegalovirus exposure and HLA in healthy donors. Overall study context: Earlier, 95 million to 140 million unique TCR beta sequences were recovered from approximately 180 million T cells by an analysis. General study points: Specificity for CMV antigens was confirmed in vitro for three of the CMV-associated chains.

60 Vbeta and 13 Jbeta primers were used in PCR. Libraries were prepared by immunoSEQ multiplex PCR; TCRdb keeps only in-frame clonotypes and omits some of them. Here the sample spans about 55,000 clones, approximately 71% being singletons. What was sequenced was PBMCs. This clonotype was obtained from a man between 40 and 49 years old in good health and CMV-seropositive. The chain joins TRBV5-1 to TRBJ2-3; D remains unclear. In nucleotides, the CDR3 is TGCGCCAGCAGCTTGAATAGCCTGAGCACAGATACGCAGTATTTT. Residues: CASSLNSLSTDTQYF.